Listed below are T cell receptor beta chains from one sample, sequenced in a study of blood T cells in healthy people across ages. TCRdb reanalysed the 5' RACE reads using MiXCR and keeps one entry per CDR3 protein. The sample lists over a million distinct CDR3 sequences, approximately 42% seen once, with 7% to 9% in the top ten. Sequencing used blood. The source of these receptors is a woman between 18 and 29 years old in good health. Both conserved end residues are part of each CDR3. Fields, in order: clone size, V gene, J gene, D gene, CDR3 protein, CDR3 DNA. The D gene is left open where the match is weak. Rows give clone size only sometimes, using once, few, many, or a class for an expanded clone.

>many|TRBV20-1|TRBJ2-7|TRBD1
CSAPGTGASYEQYF
TGCAGTGCCCCCGGGACAGGGGCCTCCTACGAGCAGTACTTC
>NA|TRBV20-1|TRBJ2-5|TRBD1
CSARDTGGRGETQYF
TGCAGTGCTAGAGACACAGGGGGTCGTGGAGAGACCCAGTACTTC
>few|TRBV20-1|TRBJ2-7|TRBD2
CSATGTSGSQYEQYF
TGCAGTGCCACCGGGACTAGCGGGAGCCAGTACGAGCAGTACTTC
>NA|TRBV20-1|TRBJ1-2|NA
CSARGGALNYGYTF
TGCAGTGCTAGAGGGGGGGCCCTTAACTATGGCTACACCTTC
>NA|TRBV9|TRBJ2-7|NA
CASSVVKGLPVSEQYF
TGTGCCAGCAGCGTAGTTAAAGGATTGCCCGTCAGCGAGCAGTACTTC
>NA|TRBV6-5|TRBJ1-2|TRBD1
CASSYGDRGSGYTF
TGTGCCAGCAGTTACGGGGACAGGGGATCTGGCTACACCTTC
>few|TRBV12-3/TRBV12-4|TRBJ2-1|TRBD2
CASRYGTSGSNEQFF
TGTGCCAGCAGATATGGGACTAGCGGGAGCAATGAGCAGTTCTTC
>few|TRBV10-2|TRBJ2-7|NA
CASSEVYAEQYF
TGCGCCAGCAGTGAAGTCTACGCGGAGCAGTACTTC
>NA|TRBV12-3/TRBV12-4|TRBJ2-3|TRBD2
CASSFEAGVYADTQYF
TGTGCCAGCAGTTTTGAGGCGGGAGTGTACGCAGATACGCAGTATTTT
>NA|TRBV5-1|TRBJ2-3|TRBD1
CASSHQGQGLGTDTQYF
TGCGCCAGCAGCCACCAAGGACAGGGTCTTGGCACAGATACGCAGTATTTT
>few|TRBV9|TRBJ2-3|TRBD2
CASSVPAGAHTDTQYF
TGTGCCAGCAGCGTACCAGCGGGGGCCCACACAGATACGCAGTATTTT
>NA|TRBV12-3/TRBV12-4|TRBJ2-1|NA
CASNTRANEQFF
TGTGCCAGCAATACCAGGGCCAATGAGCAGTTCTTC
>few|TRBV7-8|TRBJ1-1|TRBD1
CATQRGQGSTEAFF
TGTGCCACCCAACGGGGACAGGGTAGTACTGAAGCTTTCTTT
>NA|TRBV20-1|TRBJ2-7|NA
CSARTPPSPSYEQYF
TGCAGTGCTAGAACTCCACCTTCGCCCTCCTACGAGCAGTACTTC
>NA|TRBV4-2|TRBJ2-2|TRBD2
CASSPAAGGSDTGELFF
TGTGCCAGCAGCCCTGCAGCCGGGGGGTCGGACACCGGGGAGCTGTTTTTT
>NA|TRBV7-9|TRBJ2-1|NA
CASSSGGSEQFF
TGTGCCAGCAGCTCCGGGGGTAGCGAGCAGTTCTTC
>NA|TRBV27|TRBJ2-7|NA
CASSPKGLGMAGEQYF
TGTGCCAGCAGCCCGAAGGGACTGGGGATGGCCGGCGAGCAGTACTTC
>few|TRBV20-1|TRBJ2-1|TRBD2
CSAPPGLAGSYNEQFF
TGCAGTGCCCCTCCGGGACTAGCGGGGTCCTACAATGAGCAGTTCTTC
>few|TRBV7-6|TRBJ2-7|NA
CASSLEVSDTYEQYF
TGTGCCAGCAGCTTAGAGGTCAGTGACACCTACGAGCAGTACTTC
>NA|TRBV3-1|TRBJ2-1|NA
CASSQDARNEQFF
TGTGCCAGCAGCCAAGATGCTCGGAATGAGCAGTTCTTC
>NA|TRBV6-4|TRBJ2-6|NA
CARPGSRSNVLTF
TGTGCCAGACCGGGGTCTCGGTCCAACGTCCTGACTTTC
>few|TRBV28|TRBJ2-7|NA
CASSLRAGSSYEQYF
TGTGCCAGCAGTTTAAGGGCAGGGAGCTCCTACGAGCAGTACTTC
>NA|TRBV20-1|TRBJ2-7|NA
CSASGQKSYEQYF
TGCAGTGCTAGCGGCCAGAAATCCTACGAGCAGTACTTC
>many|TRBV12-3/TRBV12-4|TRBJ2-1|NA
CASSLEDNEQFF
TGTGCCAGCAGTTTAGAGGACAATGAGCAGTTCTTC
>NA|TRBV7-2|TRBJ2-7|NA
CASSRGTEYEQYF
TGTGCCAGCAGCCGCGGGACAGAGTACGAGCAGTACTTC
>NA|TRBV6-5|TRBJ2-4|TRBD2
CASRGGGDKNIQYF
TGTGCCAGCCGGGGCGGGGGGGACAAAAACATTCAGTACTTC
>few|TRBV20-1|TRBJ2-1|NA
CSARLRNEQFF
TGCAGTGCTAGACTACGGAATGAGCAGTTCTTC
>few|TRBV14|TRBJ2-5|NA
CASSQEAHQETQYF
TGTGCCAGCAGCCAAGAGGCACACCAAGAGACCCAGTACTTC
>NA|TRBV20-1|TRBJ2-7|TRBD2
CSARMTTGTSGTYEQYF
TGCAGTGCTAGGATGACGACCGGGACTAGCGGGACCTACGAGCAGTACTTC
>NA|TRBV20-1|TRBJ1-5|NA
CSASRPAAGASNQPQHF
TGCAGTGCTAGCCGGCCCGCGGCAGGGGCGAGCAATCAGCCCCAGCATTTT
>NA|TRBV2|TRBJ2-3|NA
CATVGAGRTDTQYF
TGTGCCACCGTCGGGGCTGGTAGGACAGATACGCAGTATTTT
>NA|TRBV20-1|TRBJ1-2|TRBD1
CSARDGGQLSYGYTF
TGCAGTGCTAGAGATGGGGGACAGTTAAGCTATGGCTACACCTTC
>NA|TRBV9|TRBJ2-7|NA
CASSAPDTYEQYF
TGTGCCAGCAGCGCGCCAGATACCTACGAGCAGTACTTC
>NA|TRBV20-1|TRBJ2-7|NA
CSASPGESYEQYF
TGCAGTGCTAGCCCGGGGGAATCGTACGAGCAGTACTTC
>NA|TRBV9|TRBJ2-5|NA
CASSSGGGINEQYF
TGTGCCAGCAGCTCCGGAGGGGGAATCAATGAGCAGTACTTC
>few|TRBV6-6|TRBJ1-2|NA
CASSRDRKGGYTF
TGTGCCAGCAGTCGAGACAGAAAGGGGGGCTACACCTTC
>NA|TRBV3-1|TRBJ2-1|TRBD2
CASGKGLAGGPNNEQFF
TGTGCCAGCGGCAAAGGACTAGCGGGAGGGCCCAACAATGAGCAGTTCTTC
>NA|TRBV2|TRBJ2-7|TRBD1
CASGKARQGHEQYF
TGTGCCAGCGGGAAGGCGCGACAGGGTCACGAGCAGTACTTC
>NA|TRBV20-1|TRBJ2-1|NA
CSALGNNEQFF
TGCAGTGCCCTTGGGAACAATGAGCAGTTCTTC
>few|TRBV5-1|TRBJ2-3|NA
CASSWRTDPVDTQYF
TGCGCCAGCAGCTGGAGGACAGATCCCGTGGATACGCAGTATTTT
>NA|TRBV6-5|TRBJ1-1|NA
CASRYGGMNTEAFF
TGTGCCAGCAGGTACGGCGGCATGAACACTGAAGCTTTCTTT
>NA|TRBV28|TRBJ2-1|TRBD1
CASRGPGQGRGSSYNEQFF
TGTGCCAGCAGGGGACCGGGACAGGGCCGCGGCAGCTCCTACAATGAGCAGTTCTTC
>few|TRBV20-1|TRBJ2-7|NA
CSARGDGEQYF
TGCAGTGCTAGAGGGGACGGTGAGCAGTACTTC
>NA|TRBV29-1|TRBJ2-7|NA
CSGIRDGDHEQYF
TGCAGCGGGATCCGGGACGGAGACCACGAGCAGTACTTC
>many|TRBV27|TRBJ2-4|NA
CASSSLLPLREEPSSYAKNIQYF
TGTGCCAGCAGTTCCCTTTTACCCCTCAGGGAGGAACCGTCGTCCTATGCCAAAAACATTCAGTACTTC
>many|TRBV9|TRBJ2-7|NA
CASSVGAEQYF
TGTGCCAGCAGCGTAGGGGCCGAGCAGTACTTC
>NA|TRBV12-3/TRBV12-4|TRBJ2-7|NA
CASSFGPTGYEQYF
TGTGCCAGCAGTTTTGGGCCCACCGGCTACGAGCAGTACTTC
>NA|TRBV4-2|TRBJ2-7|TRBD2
CASSQGPGLAGNYEQYF
TGTGCCAGCAGCCAAGGGCCGGGACTAGCGGGTAACTACGAGCAGTACTTC
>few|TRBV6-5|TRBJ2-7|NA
CASSYDRYEQYF
TGTGCCAGCAGTTACGACCGTTACGAGCAGTACTTC
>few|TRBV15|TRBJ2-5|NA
CATSREWETQYF
TGTGCCACCAGCAGAGAATGGGAGACCCAGTACTTC
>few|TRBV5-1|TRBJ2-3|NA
CASSTDGGADTQYF
TGCGCCAGCAGCACGGACGGAGGGGCAGATACGCAGTATTTT
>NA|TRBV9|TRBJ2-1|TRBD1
CASTRQGSYNEQFF
TGTGCCAGCACCCGACAGGGTTCCTACAATGAGCAGTTCTTC
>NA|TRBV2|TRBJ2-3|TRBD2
CASSEYRGTSGGINTQYF
TGTGCCAGCAGTGAATATCGTGGGACTAGCGGGGGGATTAATACGCAGTATTTT
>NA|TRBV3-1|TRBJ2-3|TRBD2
CASSHGTSGLTDTQYF
TGTGCCAGCAGCCATGGGACTAGCGGACTCACAGATACGCAGTATTTT
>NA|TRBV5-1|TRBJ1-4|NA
CASSRNGQLNEKLFF
TGCGCCAGCAGCCGCAATGGGCAGCTTAATGAAAAACTGTTTTTT